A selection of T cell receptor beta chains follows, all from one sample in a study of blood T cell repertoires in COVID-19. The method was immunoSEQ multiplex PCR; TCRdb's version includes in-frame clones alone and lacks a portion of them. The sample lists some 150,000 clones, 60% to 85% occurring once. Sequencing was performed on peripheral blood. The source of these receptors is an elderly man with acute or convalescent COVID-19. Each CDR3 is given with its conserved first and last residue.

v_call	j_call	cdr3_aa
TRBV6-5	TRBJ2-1	CASSYLSGGPGSEQFF
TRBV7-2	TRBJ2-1	CASRPGLAGDNEQFF
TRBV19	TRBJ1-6	CASSQGANSPLHF
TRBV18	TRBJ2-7	CASSPRGQGGAYEQYF
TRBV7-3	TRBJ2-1	CASSSSAVLNEQFF
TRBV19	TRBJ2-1	CASSNPGGPTNNEQFF
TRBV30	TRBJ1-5	CAWSRVGEPQHF
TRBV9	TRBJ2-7	CASSQGVTSPYEQYF
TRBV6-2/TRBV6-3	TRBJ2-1	CASSYTGNPYNEQFF
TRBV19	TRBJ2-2	CASSIRGELFF
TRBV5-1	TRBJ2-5	CASSLARGNPGETQYF
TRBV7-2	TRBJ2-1	CASSPRTGSSYNEQFF
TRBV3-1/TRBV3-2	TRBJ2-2	CASSPYRVANTGELFF
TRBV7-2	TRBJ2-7	CASSPSYEQYF
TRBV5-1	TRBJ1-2	CASSLAYGNYGYTF
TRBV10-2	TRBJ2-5	CASGLLAQETQYF
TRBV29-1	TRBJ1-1	CSVGAYTNTEAFF
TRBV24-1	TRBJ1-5	CATSDASQPQHF
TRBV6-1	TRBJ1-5	CASSEKGLGGNQPQHF
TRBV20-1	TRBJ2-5	CSANDRLLSAQYF
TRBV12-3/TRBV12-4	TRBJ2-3	CASKRELRDTQYF
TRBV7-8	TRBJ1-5	CASSPRGQGNNQPQHF
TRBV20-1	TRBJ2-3	CSASGVTSGGLGTDTQYF
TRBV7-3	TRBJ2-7	CASSQDRGSYEQYF
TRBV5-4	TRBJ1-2	CASSPEMGGGYTF
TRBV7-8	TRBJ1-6	CASSLPRLYYNSPLHF
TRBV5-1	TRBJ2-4	CASSNLAGGQDIQYF
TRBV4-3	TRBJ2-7	CASSQEPTSWREQYF
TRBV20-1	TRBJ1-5	CSASRQAINNQPQHF